This TCR beta chain was observed in a study of human T cells and chemical hapten exposure. This CDR3 comprises 13 residues. Time point: pre-sensitization, week 0. Noted treatment: therapeutic diphenylcyclopropenone sensitization with weekly scalp DPC. TCRdb re-derived calls from the RACE reads in MiXCR, one entry per CDR3 protein. The table records about 380,000 distinct CDR3 sequences, 4.5% to 6% of them present only once. With respect to this clonotype: The junction departs from the called germline gene at one end, perhaps through a read error.

J is TRBJ1-1 and V is TRBV12-3 or TRBV12-4; D remains ambiguous. The receptor was isolated from a woman aged 45-65 years with alopecia areata. Some clones in this sample may be carry-over from other donors' samples. Here the sequenced sample was whole blood, taken in connection with sensitization to the hapten diphenylcyclopropenone (DPC). The CDR3 loop is CASSLRRNSEAFF. In DNA, the CDR3 is TGTGCCAGCAGTTTACGTCGGAACTCTGAAGCTTTCTTT.